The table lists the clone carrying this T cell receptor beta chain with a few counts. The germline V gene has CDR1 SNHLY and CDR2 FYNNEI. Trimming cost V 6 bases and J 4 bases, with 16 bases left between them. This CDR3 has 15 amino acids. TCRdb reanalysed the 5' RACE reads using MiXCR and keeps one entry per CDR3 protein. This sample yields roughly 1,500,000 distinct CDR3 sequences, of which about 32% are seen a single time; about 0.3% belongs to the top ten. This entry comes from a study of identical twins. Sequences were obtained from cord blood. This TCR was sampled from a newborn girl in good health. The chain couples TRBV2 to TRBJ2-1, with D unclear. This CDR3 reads CASREWASSYNEQFF. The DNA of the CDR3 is TGTGCCAGCAGAGAATGGGCTAGTTCTTACAATGAGCAGTTCTTC.